The 19 T cell receptor beta chains below come from one sample, sequenced in a study of blood T cell repertoires in COVID-19. Produced via immunoSEQ multiplex PCR; TCRdb's table is partial and in-frame only. The repertoire includes about 140,000 clones, 76% of them detected once, and more than 3.5% sits in the top ten. Sequenced input: peripheral blood. The origin of the receptors is an elderly woman with active or convalescent COVID-19.

The rearrangement links TRBV7-9 to TRBJ1-3, with TRBD1 matching 7 bases. Germline V gene data show CDR1 as SEHNR and CDR2 as FQNEAQ (reference sequence). The length of the CDR3 is 16 residues. J was trimmed by 0 bases and V by 4 bases; bases with no gene match: 6. This CDR3 is CASSSSQGGSGNTIYF. In DNA form, the CDR3 reads TGTGCCAGCAGCTCCTCCCAGGGGGGCTCTGGAAACACCATATATTTT.

The V and J genes are TRBV6-5 and TRBJ1-5, with a possible D match to TRBD1 (6 bases). CDR1 is MNHEY, CDR2 SVGAGI, per germline. The V end was cut by 2 bases, the J end by 6 bases, with 11 bases between. The CDR3 length is 14 residues. The CDR3 is CASSYGGGGQPQHF. CDR3 nucleotides: TGTGCCAGCAGTTACGGTGGGGGCGGTCAGCCCCAGCATTTT.

V usage is TRBV5-1 and J usage is TRBJ1-4, with 9 bases matching TRBD1. Germline assignment: CDR1 SGHRS and CDR2 YFSETQ. J lost 4 bases, V lost 4 bases, and 5 bases had no gene match. The CDR3 sequence is 15 residues long. CDR3 nucleotide sequence: TGCGCCAGCAGCGAACAGGGGGCGGATAATGAAAAACTGTTTTTT. It encodes CASSEQGADNEKLFF.

The chain is built from TRBV6-5 and TRBJ1-6; the match to TRBD1 covers 7 bases. V lost 5 bases and J lost 9; bases outside the gene matches: 10. The CDR3 consists of 15 residues. CDR1 and CDR2 from the germline V gene are MNHEY and SVGAGI. CDR3 coding DNA: TGTGCCAGCAGTCCGGACAGGCAGATACGTTCACCCCTCCACTTT. Amino acid sequence: CASSPDRQIRSPLHF.

This chain joins TRBV5-1 and TRBJ2-2; 10 bases agree with TRBD1. Trimming took 4 bases from V and 4 from J; bases not matched to a gene: 4. This CDR3 is built from 15 residues. Germline values: CDR1 SGHRS, CDR2 YFSETQ. The CDR3 region is CASSPGTGATGELFF. The CDR3 DNA reads as TGCGCCAGCAGCCCCGGGACAGGGGCCACCGGGGAGCTGTTTTTT.

The J gene is TRBJ1-3, the V gene TRBV28; weak D call: TRBD1 (5 bases). The V gene lost 6 bases and the J gene lost 0 bases, with 18 bases spanning the gap. This CDR3 comprises 17 residues. CDR1 and CDR2 from the germline V gene are MDHEN and SYDVKM. Here the CDR3 reads CASSKRGGNLSGNTIYF. CDR3 coding DNA: TGTGCCAGCAGCAAAAGGGGCGGGAACCTCTCTGGAAACACCATATATTTT.

Here the CDR3 reads CASSLGGQGYEQYF. CDR3 nucleotide sequence: TGTGCCAGCAGTTTAGGAGGACAGGGTTACGAGCAGTACTTC. The chain combines TRBV28 with TRBJ2-7, with 8 positions matching TRBD1. The CDR3 loop spans 14 amino acids. The V and J ends lost 2 bases and 4 bases, in that order; junction bases with no gene match: 4. CDR1 MDHEN and CDR2 SYDVKM come from the germline V gene.

The V gene is TRBV27, the J gene TRBJ1-5, with D hard to call. Trimming removed 1 base from V and 5 bases from J, with 9 bases in between. CDR1 and CDR2 from the germline V gene are MNHEY and SMNVEV (reference sequence). CDR3 length: 14 amino acids. Here the CDR3 DNA reads TGTGCCAGCAGTTTATACGGGAGGCATCAGCCCCAGCATTTT. It specifies CASSLYGRHQPQHF.

This clone was detected once. The V and J genes are TRBV11-2 and TRBJ2-7; weak D call: TRBD2 (6 bases). Trimming shortened V by 1 base and J by 4 bases, and 11 bases separated the two germline ends. The CDR3 spans 14 residues. The V gene's germline CDR1 is SGHAT and CDR2 FQNNGV. The CDR3 reads CASSLVRGMYEQYF. In nucleotides, the CDR3 is TGTGCCAGCAGCTTAGTACGGGGGATGTACGAGCAGTACTTC.

This rearrangement joins TRBV6-6 to TRBJ1-6; the D gene is possibly TRBD1 (6 bases). From germline, CDR1 is MNHNY and CDR2 SVGAGI (reference sequence). This CDR3 is 18 amino acids long. V was trimmed by 5 bases and J by 0 bases, leaving 17 bases between them. The CDR3 nucleotides are TGTGCCAGCAGTCCGTGGACAGCTACCAGCTCCTATAATTCACCCCTCCACTTT. It translates to CASSPWTATSSYNSPLHF.

A few counts support this clone. The CDR3 DNA reads as TGTGCCAGCTCACCACCCTACGGTTATGAAGCTTTCTTT. It codes for CASSPPYGYEAFF. J is TRBJ1-1 and V is TRBV18; no firm D call. Trimming cost V 0 bases and J 7 bases, with 9 bases left between them. Per germline, CDR1 KGHSH and CDR2 LQKENI. This CDR3 has 13 amino acids. Full variable domain (outside the CDR3, taken from reference TRBV18 and TRBJ1-1): NAGVMQNPRHLVRRRGQEARLRCSPMKGHSHVYWYRQLPEEGLKFMVYLQKENIIDESGMPKERFSAEFPKEGPSILRIQQVVRGDSAAYFCASSPPYGYEAFFGQGTRLTVV.

This clone was picked up a small number of times. The chain carries TRBV21-1 and TRBJ1-1. TRBV21-1 constitutes a pseudogene. The CDR3 runs 15 residues. The CDR3 sequence is CASSNQRTSNTEAFF. Here the CDR3 DNA reads TGTGCCAGCAGCAACCAGCGCACCTCAAACACTGAAGCTTTCTTT.

The chain uses TRBV5-1 and TRBJ1-2, with 8 bases matching TRBD1. Germline lookup yields CDR1 SGHRS and CDR2 YFSETQ. V was pared by 4 bases and J by 4 bases, with 12 bases of the junction left unmatched. The CDR3 has 16 amino acids. The CDR3 protein is CASSPQGQDGGYGYTF. CDR3 DNA: TGCGCCAGCAGCCCGCAGGGACAGGACGGAGGCTATGGCTACACCTTC.

The J gene is TRBJ2-1, the V gene TRBV7-2; TRBD1 agrees at 9 bases. The germline gives CDR1 SGHTA, CDR2 FQGNSA. The CDR3 length is 15 residues. V lost 1 base to trimming and J lost 4 bases; unmatched junction nucleotides: 2. In DNA, the CDR3 is TGTGCCAGCAGCTTAGAGGGACAGGGTTACAATGAGCAGTTCTTC. It translates to CASSLEGQGYNEQFF.

The rearrangement uses TRBV5-1 and TRBJ2-7; D remains unclear. V was clipped by 0 bases and J by 3 bases, with 7 bases between them. CDR1 SGHRS and CDR2 YFSETQ come from the germline V gene. The CDR3 has 13 amino acids. The CDR3 loop is CASSLDTRYEQYF. CDR3 DNA: TGCGCCAGCAGCTTGGACACCCGCTACGAGCAGTACTTC.

This clone was seen a single time. The V gene is TRBV7-9, the J gene TRBJ1-6, with D unresolved. Germline V gene data show CDR1 as SEHNR and CDR2 as FQNEAQ (reference sequence). V lost 1 base, J lost 9 bases, and 13 bases lay in between. CDR3 size: 15 residues. DNA for the CDR3: TGTGCCAGCAGCTTAGGTGCGGCTAGTGGTTCACCCCTCCACTTT. This gives the protein CASSLGAASGSPLHF.

With respect to this clone: At one boundary the junction diverges from the germline segment, which might be a read error. The chain has TRBV5-1 and TRBJ2-1; 8 nucleotides match TRBD1. Germline-derived CDR1 and CDR2 are SGHRS and YFSETQ. The CDR3 runs to 11 residues. CDR3 bases: TGCGCCAGCAGCTTCCAGGACAGGGAGGTCTTC. Its translation is CASSFQDREVF.

J is TRBJ1-1 and V is TRBV7-2, with 9 positions matching TRBD1. CDR3 size: 15 residues. CDR1 and CDR2 from the germline V gene are SGHTA and FQGNSA. Trimming removed 0 bases from V and 1 base from J; junction bases left unmatched: 0. The CDR3 region has the DNA TGTGCCAGCAGCTTAGCGGGACAGGGGAACACTGAAGCTTTCTTT. It is translated as CASSLAGQGNTEAFF.

This rearrangement joins TRBV28 to TRBJ2-7; 9 nucleotides line up with TRBD1. CDR1 and CDR2 (germline): MDHEN, SYDVKM. CDR3 size: 16 residues. The V and J ends lost 4 bases and 7 bases, in that order; junction bases with no gene match: 14. This CDR3 reads CASSSSGTGNAIEQYF. The CDR3 DNA is TGTGCCAGCAGTTCCTCCGGGACAGGGAACGCGATAGAGCAGTACTTC.